This is a list of T cell receptor beta chains from one sample in a study of T-cell reconstitution after alpha-beta-depleted transplantation in children. TCRdb ran MiXCR on the PCR reads and lists one entry per CDR3 protein. The table lists about 72,000 distinct CDR3 sequences, around 7.9% of them singletons. This material consisted of PBMCs from the stem cell graft donor, taken from the stem cell graft. All receptors come from a human donor who donated a stem cell graft to a child with acute lymphoblastic leukemia. Each CDR3 is given with its conserved first and last residue.

V	J	CDR3
TRBV15	TRBJ1-4	CATSRALIPATNEKLFF
TRBV20-1	TRBJ2-6	CSAQSPGEGANVLTF
TRBV2	TRBJ2-3	CASNGQGTDTQYF
TRBV28	TRBJ1-2	CASSPSEVGGYGYTF
TRBV7-2	TRBJ2-3	CATPSGLALSTDTQYF
TRBV29-1	TRBJ1-1	CSVLTGMNTEAFF
TRBV12-3/TRBV12-4	TRBJ1-4	CASRPRQGEGWDNEKLFF
TRBV5-1	TRBJ1-1	CASSAEVNTEAFF
TRBV18	TRBJ2-3	CASSLPELTDTQYF
TRBV3-1	TRBJ2-7	CASSHNTNYEQYF
TRBV29-1	TRBJ1-4	CSFKGPREKLFF
TRBV19	TRBJ1-1	CASTGGQGAYDTEAFF
TRBV4-1	TRBJ2-2	CASSQEAEFANTGELFF
TRBV6-1	TRBJ2-7	CASTKIGTRYEQYF
TRBV5-1	TRBJ2-7	CASTLTGQSYEQYF
TRBV12-3/TRBV12-4	TRBJ2-1	CASSSYNEQFF
TRBV12-3/TRBV12-4	TRBJ1-6	CASSSLINSPLHF
TRBV2	TRBJ2-2	CASSNRGNTGELFF
TRBV6-1	TRBJ2-3	CASSAGTSDTDTQYF
TRBV5-1	TRBJ2-1	CASRPGHLSSYNEQFF
TRBV20-1	TRBJ1-1	CSALGGGTEAFF
TRBV2	TRBJ2-7	CASSDVSGIEQYF
TRBV7-9	TRBJ2-7	CASSLVAGRQNYEQYF
TRBV29-1	TRBJ1-1	CSAWGTEAFF
TRBV9	TRBJ1-6	CASSVGEYNSPLHF
TRBV24-1	TRBJ1-3	CATSADYSGNTIYF
TRBV9	TRBJ1-3	CASSVEESSGNTIYF
TRBV27	TRBJ2-7	CASSTIYEQYF
TRBV7-7	TRBJ2-7	CASSPGTGMYEQYF
TRBV5-5	TRBJ1-1	CASSGTGGNTEAFF
TRBV19	TRBJ1-4	CASSRSGLGLPRLPEKLFF
TRBV7-2	TRBJ1-1	CASSSGPPWGTEAFF
TRBV9	TRBJ2-7	CASSETGTEYEQYF
TRBV5-1	TRBJ1-4	CASSERQGGEKLFF
TRBV29-1	TRBJ1-2	CSVPPTTFNYGYTF
TRBV4-1	TRBJ1-4	CASSQPPGRTGGSKLFF
TRBV6-5	TRBJ2-3	CASSYGLAGLTDTQYF
TRBV7-9	TRBJ2-1	CASSQTTLRGNEQFF
TRBV12-3/TRBV12-4	TRBJ1-1	CASTMPGNTEAFF
TRBV12-3/TRBV12-4	TRBJ1-4	CASSSRGKLFF
TRBV20-1	TRBJ1-4	CSARRTGPTVANEKLFF
TRBV7-3	TRBJ1-3	CASSPGDDGNTIYF
TRBV5-1	TRBJ2-3	CASSLGIAGKETQYF
TRBV7-6	TRBJ1-5	CASSLVSGEDQPQHF
TRBV20-1	TRBJ1-5	CSARTDGYYSNQPQHF
TRBV5-4	TRBJ1-1	CASSSQGSPMNTEAFF
TRBV13	TRBJ1-2	CASSPPGNLDYGYTF
TRBV27	TRBJ2-3	CASSLPTMDTQYF
TRBV7-2	TRBJ2-7	CASSRPSVGAYEQYF
TRBV7-9	TRBJ1-4	CASSFQSGEPNEKLFF
TRBV7-9	TRBJ2-5	CASSWRQGLQETQYF
TRBV24-1	TRBJ2-3	CGASDAGTLDTQYF
TRBV3-1	TRBJ2-3	CASKTGTGTDTQYF
TRBV20-1	TRBJ2-5	CSARGSEGETQYF
TRBV6-5	TRBJ1-1	CASSSPTLGNTEAFF
TRBV20-1	TRBJ1-5	CSARGGIPHSNQPQHF
TRBV11-1	TRBJ1-5	CASSLVGTGASNQPQHF
TRBV13	TRBJ1-2	CASSLGLLAGGSYGYTF
TRBV12-3/TRBV12-4	TRBJ1-3	CASSFTRDSGNTIYF